What follows is one T cell receptor (beta chain) and its context. Its antigen is unknown. TCRdb keeps only in-frame clones here, not all; method: immunoSEQ multiplex PCR. The sample lists tens of thousands of clones; roughly four fifths were seen once. In germline, CDR1 is SNHLY, CDR2 FYNNEI. CDR3 length: 16 residues. Deletions cut 5 bases from V and 1 base from J, with 15 bases between. The data were taken from a study of a mutant IDH1 vaccine in newly diagnosed glioma. Looking at the study overall: Patients received vaccination from 4-6 weeks after radiotherapy alone, or with temozolomide cycles. Treated patients, roughly 62% male and roughly 40% female, averaged approximately 40 years of age. The therapy given earlier, which was standard therapy, consisted of radiotherapy, temozolomide, or both, and most of the patients received both.

Time point here: week 47, end of study. Every single dose of the vaccine, 300 ug of mutant IDH1 20-mer peptide, came with topical imiquimod. The sample was PBMCs, taken from a glioma patient whose treatment included an IDH1 peptide vaccine. The chain uses TRBV2 and TRBJ1-5; the D gene is possibly TRBD1 (5 bases). This TCR was sampled from a man aged 30-40 years with glioma. The CDR3 sequence is CASSRSRDRSNQPQHF. CDR3 in DNA: TGTGCCAGCAGTCGCTCCCGGGACCGCAGCAATCAGCCCCAGCATTTT.